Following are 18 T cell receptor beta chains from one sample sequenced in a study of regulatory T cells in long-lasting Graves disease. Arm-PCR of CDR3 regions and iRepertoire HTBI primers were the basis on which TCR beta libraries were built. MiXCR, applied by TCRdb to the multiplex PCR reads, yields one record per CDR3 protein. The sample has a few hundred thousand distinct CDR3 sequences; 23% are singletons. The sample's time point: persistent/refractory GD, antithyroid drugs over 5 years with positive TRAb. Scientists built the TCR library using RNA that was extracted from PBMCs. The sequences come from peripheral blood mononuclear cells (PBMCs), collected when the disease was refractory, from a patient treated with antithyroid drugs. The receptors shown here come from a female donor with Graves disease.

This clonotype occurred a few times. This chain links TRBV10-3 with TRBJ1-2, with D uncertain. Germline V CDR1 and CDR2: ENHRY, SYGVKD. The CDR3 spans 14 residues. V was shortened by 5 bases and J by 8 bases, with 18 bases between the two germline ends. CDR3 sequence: CAISTPQAAPGYTF. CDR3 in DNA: TGTGCCATCAGTACCCCACAAGCAGCCCCGGGCTACACCTTC.

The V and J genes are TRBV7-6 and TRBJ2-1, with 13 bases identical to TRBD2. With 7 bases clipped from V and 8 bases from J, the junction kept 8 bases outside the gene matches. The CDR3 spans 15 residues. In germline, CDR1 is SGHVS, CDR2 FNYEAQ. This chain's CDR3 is CASTELAGGSHEQFF. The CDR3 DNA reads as TGTGCCAGCACCGAACTAGCGGGAGGGAGTCATGAGCAGTTCTTC. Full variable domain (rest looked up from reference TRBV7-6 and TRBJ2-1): GAGVSQSPRYKVTKRGQDVALRCDPISGHVSLYWYRQALGQGPEFLTYFNYEAQQDKSGLPNDRFSAERPEGSISTLTIQRTEQRDSAMYRCASTELAGGSHEQFFGPGTRLTVL.

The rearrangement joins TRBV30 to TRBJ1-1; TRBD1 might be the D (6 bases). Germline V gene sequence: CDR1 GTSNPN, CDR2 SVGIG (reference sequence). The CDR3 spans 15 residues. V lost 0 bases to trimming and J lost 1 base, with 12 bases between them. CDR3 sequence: CAWSVGPTGNTEAFF. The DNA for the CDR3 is TGTGCCTGGAGTGTGGGACCGACAGGGAACACTGAAGCTTTCTTT.

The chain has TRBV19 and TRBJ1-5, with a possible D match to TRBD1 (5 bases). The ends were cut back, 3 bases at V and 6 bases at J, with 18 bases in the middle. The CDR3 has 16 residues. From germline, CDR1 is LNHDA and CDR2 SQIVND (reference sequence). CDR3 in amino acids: CASSIRPGTLRQPQHF. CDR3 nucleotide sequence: TGTGCCAGTAGTATCCGACCCGGGACTCTCCGTCAGCCCCAGCATTTT.

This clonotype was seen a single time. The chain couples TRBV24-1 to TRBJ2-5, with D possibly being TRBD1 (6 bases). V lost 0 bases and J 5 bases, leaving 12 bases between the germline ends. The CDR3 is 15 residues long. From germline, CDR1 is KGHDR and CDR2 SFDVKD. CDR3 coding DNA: TGTGCCACCAGTGATTTGGAAACAGGGAAGGAGACCCAGTACTTC. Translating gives CATSDLETGKETQYF.

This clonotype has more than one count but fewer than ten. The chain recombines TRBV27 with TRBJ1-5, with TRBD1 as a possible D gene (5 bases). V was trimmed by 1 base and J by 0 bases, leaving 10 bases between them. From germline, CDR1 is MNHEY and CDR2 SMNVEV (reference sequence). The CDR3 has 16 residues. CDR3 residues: CASSLYGTDSNQPQHF. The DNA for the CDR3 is TGTGCCAGCAGTTTATACGGGACGGATAGCAATCAGCCCCAGCATTTT.

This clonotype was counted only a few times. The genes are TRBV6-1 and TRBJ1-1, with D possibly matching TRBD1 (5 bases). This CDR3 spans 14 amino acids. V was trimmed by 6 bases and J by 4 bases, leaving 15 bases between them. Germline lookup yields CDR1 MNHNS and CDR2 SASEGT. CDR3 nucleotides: TGTGCCAGCAGAAAGGACAAGCTATTCACTGAAGCTTTCTTT. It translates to CASRKDKLFTEAFF.

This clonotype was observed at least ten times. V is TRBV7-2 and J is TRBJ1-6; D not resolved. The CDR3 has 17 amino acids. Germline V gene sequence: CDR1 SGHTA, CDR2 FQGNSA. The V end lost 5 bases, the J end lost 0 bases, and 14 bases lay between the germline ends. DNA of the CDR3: TGTGCCAGCAGCCTACTTGGGTGGGACTCCTATAATTCACCCCTCCACTTT. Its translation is CASSLLGWDSYNSPLHF.

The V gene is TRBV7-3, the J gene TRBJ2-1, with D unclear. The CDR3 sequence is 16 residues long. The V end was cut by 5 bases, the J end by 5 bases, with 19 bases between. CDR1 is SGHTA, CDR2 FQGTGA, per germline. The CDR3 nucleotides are TGTGCCAGCAGCCCCACCGGGCCGTTGGGTAACAATGAGCAGTTCTTC. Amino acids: CASSPTGPLGNNEQFF. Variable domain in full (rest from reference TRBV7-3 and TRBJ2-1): GAGVSQTPSNKVTEKGKYVELRCDPISGHTALYWYRQSLGQGPEFLIYFQGTGAADDSGLPNDRFFAVRPEGSVSTLKIQRTERGDSAVYLCASSPTGPLGNNEQFFGPGTRLTVL.

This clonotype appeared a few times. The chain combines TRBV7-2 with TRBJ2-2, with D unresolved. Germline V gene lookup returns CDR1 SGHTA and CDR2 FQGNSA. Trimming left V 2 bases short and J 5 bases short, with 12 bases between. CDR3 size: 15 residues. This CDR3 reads CASSLSGGSTGELFF. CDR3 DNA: TGTGCCAGCAGCTTATCGGGTGGATCGACCGGGGAGCTGTTTTTT.

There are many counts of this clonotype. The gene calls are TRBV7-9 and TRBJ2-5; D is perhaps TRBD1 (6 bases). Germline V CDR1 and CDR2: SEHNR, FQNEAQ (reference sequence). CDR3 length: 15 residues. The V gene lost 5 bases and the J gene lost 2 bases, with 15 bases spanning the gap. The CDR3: CASSPAVGQQETQYF. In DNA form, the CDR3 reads TGTGCCAGCAGCCCAGCAGTAGGACAGCAAGAGACCCAGTACTTC.

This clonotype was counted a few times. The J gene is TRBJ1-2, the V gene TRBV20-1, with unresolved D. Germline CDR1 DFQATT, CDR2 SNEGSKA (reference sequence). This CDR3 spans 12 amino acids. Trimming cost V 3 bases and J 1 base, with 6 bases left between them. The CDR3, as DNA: TGCAGTGCTAGGAGCCTTAACTATGGCTACACCTTC. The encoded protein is CSARSLNYGYTF.

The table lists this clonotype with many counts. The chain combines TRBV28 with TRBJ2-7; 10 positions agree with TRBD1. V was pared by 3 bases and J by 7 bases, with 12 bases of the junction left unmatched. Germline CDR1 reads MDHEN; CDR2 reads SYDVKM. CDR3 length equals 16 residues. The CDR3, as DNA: TGTGCCAGCAGTTTTCCAATCGGGACAGGGGTGTCTGAGCAGTACTTC. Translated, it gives CASSFPIGTGVSEQYF.

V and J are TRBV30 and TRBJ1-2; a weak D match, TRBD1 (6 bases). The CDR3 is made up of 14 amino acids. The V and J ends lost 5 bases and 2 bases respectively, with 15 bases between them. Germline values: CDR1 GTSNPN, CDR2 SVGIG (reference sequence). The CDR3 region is CAWGRQVENYGYTF. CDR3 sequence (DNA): TGTGCCTGGGGCAGACAGGTGGAGAACTATGGCTACACCTTC.

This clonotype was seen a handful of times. The CDR3 sequence: CASSIEGYTGELFF. CDR3 in DNA: TGTGCCAGTAGTATTGAGGGCTACACCGGGGAGCTGTTTTTT. The rearrangement joins TRBV19 to TRBJ2-2, with D possibly being TRBD2 (5 bases). V shed 3 bases and J shed 3 bases, with 8 bases lying between them. The CDR3 extends over 14 amino acids. CDR1 is LNHDA and CDR2 is SQIVND in the germline V gene (reference sequence).

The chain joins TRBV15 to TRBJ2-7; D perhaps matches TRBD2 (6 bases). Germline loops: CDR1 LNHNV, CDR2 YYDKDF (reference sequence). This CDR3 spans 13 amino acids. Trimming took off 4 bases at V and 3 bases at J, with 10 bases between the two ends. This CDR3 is CATSKGSGYEQYF. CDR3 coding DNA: TGTGCCACCAGCAAGGGTAGCGGCTACGAGCAGTACTTC.

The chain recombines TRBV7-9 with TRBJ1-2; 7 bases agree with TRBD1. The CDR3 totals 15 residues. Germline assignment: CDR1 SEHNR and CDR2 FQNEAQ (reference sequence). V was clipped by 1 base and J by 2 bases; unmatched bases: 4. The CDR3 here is CASSLVVTGNYGYTF. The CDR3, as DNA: TGTGCCAGCAGCTTAGTCGTGACAGGGAACTATGGCTACACCTTC.

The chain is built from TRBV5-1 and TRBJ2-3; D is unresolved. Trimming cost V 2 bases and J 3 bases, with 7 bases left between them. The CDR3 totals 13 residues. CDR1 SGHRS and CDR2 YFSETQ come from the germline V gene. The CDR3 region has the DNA TGCGCCAGCAGCTTACTGCCGACAGATACGCAGTATTTT. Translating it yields CASSLLPTDTQYF.